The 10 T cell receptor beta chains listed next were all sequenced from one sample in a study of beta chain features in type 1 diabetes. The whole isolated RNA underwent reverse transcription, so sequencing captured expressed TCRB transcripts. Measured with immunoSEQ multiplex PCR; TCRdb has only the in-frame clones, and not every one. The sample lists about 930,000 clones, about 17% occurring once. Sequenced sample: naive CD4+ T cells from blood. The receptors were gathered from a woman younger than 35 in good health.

The CDR3 sequence: CASNPKRGTSVGSYNEQFF. The CDR3 coding sequence is TGTGCCAGCAATCCCAAACGAGGGACTAGCGTAGGATCCTACAATGAGCAGTTCTTC. The V call is TRBV19, the J call TRBJ2-1; TRBD2 matches at 10 bases. The CDR3 length is 19 residues. CDR1 is LNHDA, CDR2 SQIVND, per germline (reference sequence). V gave up 9 bases and J gave up 1 base; unmatched junction bases: 18.

The CDR3 DNA sequence: TGTGCCAGCTCACTCTCCGGGACGGTGAACACTGAAGCTTTCTTT. Translating it yields CASSLSGTVNTEAFF. The gene calls are TRBV18 and TRBJ1-1, with D perhaps matching TRBD1 (5 bases). V lost 4 bases and J lost 0, with 12 bases in between. The CDR3 consists of 15 residues. Germline V gives CDR1 KGHSH, CDR2 LQKENI.

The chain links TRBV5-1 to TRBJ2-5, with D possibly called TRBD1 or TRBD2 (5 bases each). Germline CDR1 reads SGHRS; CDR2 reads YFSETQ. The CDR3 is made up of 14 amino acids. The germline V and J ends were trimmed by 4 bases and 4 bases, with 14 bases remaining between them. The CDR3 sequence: CASSNSRGRETQYF. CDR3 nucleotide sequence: TGCGCCAGCAGCAACTCAAGGGGACGAGAGACCCAGTACTTC.

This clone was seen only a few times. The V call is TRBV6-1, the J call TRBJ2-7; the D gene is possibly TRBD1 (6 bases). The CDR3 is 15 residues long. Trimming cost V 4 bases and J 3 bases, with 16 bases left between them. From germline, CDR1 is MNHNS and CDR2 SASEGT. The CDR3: CASSVNQGFHYEQYF. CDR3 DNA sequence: TGTGCCAGCAGTGTTAACCAGGGGTTCCACTACGAGCAGTACTTC.

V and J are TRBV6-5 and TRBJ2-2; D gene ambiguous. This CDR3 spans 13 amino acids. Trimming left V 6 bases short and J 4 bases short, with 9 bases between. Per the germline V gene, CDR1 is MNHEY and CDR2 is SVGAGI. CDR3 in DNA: TGTGCCAGCAGGCCCAGGTTCACCGGGGAGCTGTTTTTT. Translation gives CASRPRFTGELFF.

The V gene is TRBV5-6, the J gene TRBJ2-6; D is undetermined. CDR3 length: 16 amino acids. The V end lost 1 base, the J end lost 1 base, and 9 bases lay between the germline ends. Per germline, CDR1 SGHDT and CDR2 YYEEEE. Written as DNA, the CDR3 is TGTGCCAGCAGCTTGCTTCGACGTTCTGGGGCCAACGTCCTGACTTTC. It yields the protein CASSLLRRSGANVLTF.

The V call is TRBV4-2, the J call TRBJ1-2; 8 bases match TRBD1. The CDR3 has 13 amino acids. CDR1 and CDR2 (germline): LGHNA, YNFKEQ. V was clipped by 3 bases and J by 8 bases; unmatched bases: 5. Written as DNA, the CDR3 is TGTGCCAGCAGCCATGACAGGGGCCGCGGCTACACCTTC. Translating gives CASSHDRGRGYTF.

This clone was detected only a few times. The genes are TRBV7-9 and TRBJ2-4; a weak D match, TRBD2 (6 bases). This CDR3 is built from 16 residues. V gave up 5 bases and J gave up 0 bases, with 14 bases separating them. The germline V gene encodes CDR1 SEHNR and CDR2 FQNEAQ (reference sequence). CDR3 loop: CASSPSPGVAKNIQYF. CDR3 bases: TGTGCCAGCAGCCCATCGCCGGGAGTAGCCAAAAACATTCAGTACTTC.

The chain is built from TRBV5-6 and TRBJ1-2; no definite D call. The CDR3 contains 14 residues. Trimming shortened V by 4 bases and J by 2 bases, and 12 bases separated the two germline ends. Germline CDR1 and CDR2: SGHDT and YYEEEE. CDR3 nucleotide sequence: TGTGCCAGCAGCCTGGAAAGGAGCAACTATGGCTACACCTTC. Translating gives CASSLERSNYGYTF.

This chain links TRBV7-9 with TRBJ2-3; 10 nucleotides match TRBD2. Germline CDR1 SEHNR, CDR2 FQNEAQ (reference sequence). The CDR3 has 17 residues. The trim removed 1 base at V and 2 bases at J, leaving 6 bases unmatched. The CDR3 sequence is CASSLGITSGITDTQYF. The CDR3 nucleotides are TGTGCCAGCAGCTTAGGAATTACTAGCGGGATCACAGATACGCAGTATTTT.